This section outlines one T cell receptor beta chain sequence together with its context. No antigen is known for it. The read is 3 residues too short to cover the CDR3 end, so that end is filled in from the germline J gene. The CDR3 consists of 15 residues. V lost 5 bases and J 0 bases, leaving 10 bases between the germline ends. Germline V gene data show CDR1 as SEHNR and CDR2 as FQNEAQ (reference sequence). This specimen comes from a study of T cell clonality in common variable immunodeficiency. Method: immunoSEQ multiplex PCR; TCRdb's copy keeps in-frame clones and lacks some. There are tens of thousands of clones in the sample, none observed a single time. Study results and caveats: In common variable immunodeficiency, TCR beta chains reportedly carried fewer deletions and N-nucleotide insertions.

The rearrangement joins TRBV7-9 to TRBJ1-4; TRBD1 might be the D (5 bases). Input material: peripheral blood mononuclear cells. The sequence was collected from a human donor with common variable immunodeficiency. CDR3 amino acids: CASSPSQATNEKLFF. Incomplete CDR3 DNA: TGTGCCAGCAGCCCCTCACAGGCAACTAATGAAAAA.